The TCR beta chain described here comes from a study of neurological immune-mediated disorders. Study context: Relapsing-remitting patients made up about 90% of the 34 multiple sclerosis patients, and secondary progressive patients made up 3. Study-level results: Phylogenetic analysis grouped 18 of 34 multiple sclerosis patients' repertoires together, suggesting a possible repertoire signature. CDR3 amino acid sequences of expanded clones were not shared across subjects, a result suggesting private repertoires in all groups.

This CDR3 is built from 14 residues. V lost 4 bases, J lost 5 bases, and 15 bases lay in between. Germline V gene sequence: CDR1 LGHNA, CDR2 YNFKEQ. TCRdb independently ran MiXCR on the 5' RACE reads; one entry per CDR3 protein. Of about 35,000 distinct CDR3 sequences listed, 3.5% to 4% are singletons. There are many counts of this clonotype. The antigen is undetermined. The TCR was taken from a man younger than 45 with multiple sclerosis. Material for sequencing was PBMCs. The rearrangement links TRBV4-2 to TRBJ2-7; perhaps TRBD1 as D (5 bases). The CDR3 DNA follows: TGTGCCAGCAGCCTAGGTAGGGGTCTAGACGAGCAGTACTTC. Translation: CASSLGRGLDEQYF.